These 8 T cell receptor beta chains share one sample of origin, sequenced in a study of CD8+ T cells in alopecia areata (dated by TCRdb to 2016 to 2018). The library was made by the immunoSEQ multiplex PCR assay. RNA was extracted from all samples and reverse transcribed into cDNA, which served as template for TCR sequencing. The immuneACCESS repertoire file appears here via TCRdb, limited to in-frame rearrangements. These files lack a portion of the clones; in checked studies, under half of the deficit traces to unresolved V genes, and the cause of the others is not known. For this sample there are 150,000 to 200,000 clones; around 59% appear just once. 14% of the sample comes from the top ten. Read against the paper, the sample's time point label means: around 26 weeks on oral tofacitinib. Interpreted using the paper, the treatment or condition label stands for: oral pan-JAK inhibitor, 5-10 mg twice daily.

The input for sequencing was CD4+ T cells sorted from blood, taken at week 24, from a patient treated with tofacitinib. The receptors here all came from a human donor with alopecia areata.

The rearrangement links TRBV30 to TRBJ1-2; possibly TRBD1 for D (5 bases). The V gene's germline CDR1 is GTSNPN and CDR2 SVGIG (reference sequence). This CDR3 comprises 13 residues. Trimming removed 3 bases from V and 4 bases from J, with 12 bases in between. The CDR3 DNA reads TGTGCCTGGAGCCCCCGCAGGGCCTATGGCTACACCTTC. It translates to CAWSPRRAYGYTF.

The rearrangement links TRBV6-5 to TRBJ2-7; 10 bases line up with TRBD1. This CDR3 spans 15 amino acids. Germline CDR1 and CDR2: MNHEY and SVGAGI. V shed 0 bases, J shed 6 bases, and the junction held 5 bases outside the gene matches. The CDR3 DNA sequence: TGTGCCAGCAGTTACTCGGGGACAGGGGAATTCGAGCAGTACTTC. Translating it yields CASSYSGTGEFEQYF.

The V gene is TRBV7-8, the J gene TRBJ1-1; perhaps TRBD1 as D (6 bases). V shed 6 bases and J shed 6 bases, with 17 bases lying between them. This CDR3 has 14 residues. CDR1 and CDR2 (germline): SGHVS, FQNEAQ. The DNA for the CDR3 is TGTGCCAGCAGACCTCCGGGGGGCCGGGCTGAAGCTTTCTTT. This sequence encodes CASRPPGGRAEAFF.

The V call is TRBV29-1, the J call TRBJ1-4; 10 nucleotides agree with TRBD1. Germline V gene lookup returns CDR1 SQVTM and CDR2 ANQGSEA. V lost 7 bases, J lost 10 bases, and 9 bases stayed unmatched. The CDR3 sequence is 13 residues long. DNA of the CDR3: TGCAGCGGACAAGCCGGGACAGGGGCAAAACTGTTTTTT. Residues: CSGQAGTGAKLFF.

This clone was picked up a small number of times. The DNA of the CDR3 is TGTGCTAGTGGTTTGAGCGGCCGTACCGGGGAGCTGTTTTTT. It encodes CASGLSGRTGELFF. The chain joins TRBV12-5 to TRBJ2-2; a weak D match, TRBD2 (5 bases). Deletions cut 2 bases from V and 5 bases from J, with 9 bases between. This CDR3 region has 14 residues. The V gene's germline CDR1 is LGHNT and CDR2 FRNRAP.

The chain recombines TRBV30 with TRBJ2-3; D is perhaps TRBD2 (7 bases). Germline V CDR1 and CDR2: GTSNPN, SVGIG (reference sequence). This CDR3 has 15 amino acids. The V and J ends lost 5 bases and 6 bases respectively, with 21 bases between them. CDR3 coding DNA: TGTGCCTGGCGGGGGCTCGCGGGGGCCGAGGATACGCAGTATTTT. Its translation: CAWRGLAGAEDTQYF.

This clone was counted between two and nine times. The CDR3 DNA follows: TGTGCCTGGAGTGAAGGGACAGATAATCAGCCCCAGCATTTT. Translated: CAWSEGTDNQPQHF. V and J are TRBV30 and TRBJ1-5; 7 bases are a match to TRBD1. Germline V gives CDR1 GTSNPN, CDR2 SVGIG (reference sequence). V dropped 1 base and J dropped 4; count of bases not matched to a gene: 4. This CDR3 spans 14 amino acids. Supplemented by reference TRBV30 and TRBJ1-5, the full variable domain reads SQTIHQWPATLVQPVGSPLSLECTVEGTSNPNLYWYRQAAGRGLQLLFYSVGIGQISSEVPQNLSASRPQDRQFILSSKKLLLSDSGFYLCAWSEGTDNQPQHFGDGTRLSIL.

CDR3 amino acids: CAWTDKETQYF. The DNA for the CDR3 is TGTGCCTGGACAGACAAAGAGACCCAGTACTTC. The chain joins TRBV30 to TRBJ2-5; no firm D call. Trimming removed 4 bases from V and 3 bases from J, with 6 bases in between. There are 11 residues in the CDR3. The germline V gene has CDR1 GTSNPN and CDR2 SVGIG (reference sequence).